This TCR beta chain was sequenced for a study of CD8+ T cells in alopecia areata. The wider study: Treated patients received severity scores based on the percentage of scalp area affected.

After isolation, RNA underwent reverse transcription to generate cDNA as the sequencing template. Data came from immunoSEQ multiplex PCR; TCRdb stores just in-frame clones and leaves some out. Found here are roughly 190,000 clones, 60% of them singletons; the top ten hold 1%. Study outcomes and limitations: Among the cells sequenced in scalp samples are also the resident alphabeta T cells of normal skin.

Details on this clone: Antigen: not known.

Trimming took off 3 bases at V and 7 bases at J, with 10 bases between the two ends. Per the germline V gene, CDR1 is MNHEY and CDR2 is SVGAGI. The CDR3 has 14 residues. Treatment meaning: oral pan-JAK inhibitor, 5-10 mg twice daily. The source was CD4+ T cells sorted from blood, collected at week 24, from a patient treated with tofacitinib. V gene TRBV6-5 combines with J gene TRBJ1-6; D ambiguous. The sequence came from a human donor with alopecia areata. CDR3 loop: CASSYSDGNSPLHF. In DNA, the CDR3 is TGTGCCAGCAGTTATTCGGACGGAAATTCACCCCTCCACTTT.